The 23 T cell receptor beta chains below were found in one sample sequenced in a study of shared clonotypes between healthy human individuals. Clones were read by immunoSEQ multiplex PCR, and TCRdb kept only the in-frame ones, dropping some. The sample holds 2 million or so clones, 85% to 95% seen once. Material for sequencing was naive CD4+ T cells sorted from blood. The subset: CD45RA+ positively selected. These receptors were taken from a man aged 18 to 29 in good health.

J is TRBJ2-2 and V is TRBV25-1; D may correspond to TRBD1 or TRBD2 (5 bases each). V gave up 5 bases and J gave up 2 bases, with 9 bases separating them. Per the germline V gene, CDR1 is MGHDK and CDR2 is SYGVNS. The CDR3 loop spans 14 amino acids. CDR3 in amino acids: CASSWDGNTGELFF. CDR3 nucleotides: TGTGCCAGCAGTTGGGACGGAAACACCGGGGAGCTGTTTTTT.

This clone was picked up a small number of times. V gene TRBV5-1 combines with J gene TRBJ2-3; D may be TRBD1 or TRBD2 (5 bases each). Trimming took 4 bases from V and 0 from J, leaving 12 bases between them. CDR3 size: 15 residues. Germline V lookup: CDR1 SGHRS, CDR2 YFSETQ. This CDR3 reads CASSIGTASTDTQYF. CDR3 DNA: TGCGCCAGCAGCATAGGGACGGCCAGCACAGATACGCAGTATTTT.

This chain uses TRBV6-1 with TRBJ1-5; 10 nucleotides line up with TRBD1. V lost 1 base to trimming and J lost 0 bases; unmatched junction nucleotides: 6. Germline V gene sequence: CDR1 MNHNS, CDR2 SASEGT. CDR3 length: 18 amino acids. CDR3 DNA sequence: TGTGCCAGCAGTGAAGTCGCGACAGGGGGCTTTAGCAATCAGCCCCAGCATTTT. Translation: CASSEVATGGFSNQPQHF.

The chain uses TRBV6-1 and TRBJ1-4; unclear D gene. V lost 5 bases and J lost 3, with 10 bases in between. Germline V CDR1 and CDR2: MNHNS, SASEGT. CDR3 length: 14 residues. CDR3 amino acids: CASSLFTANEKLFF. CDR3 DNA: TGTGCCAGCAGTCTCTTTACGGCTAATGAAAAACTGTTTTTT.

This clone has a single count. CDR3 sequence reads: CASSPGQGETYGYTF. DNA for the CDR3: TGTGCCAGCTCACCAGGACAGGGTGAAACCTATGGCTACACCTTC. This sequence joins TRBV18 and TRBJ1-2; 8 bases match TRBD1. CDR3 length equals 15 residues. The trim removed 2 bases at V and 4 bases at J, leaving 6 bases unmatched. Germline V gene data show CDR1 as KGHSH and CDR2 as LQKENI.

This chain connects TRBV7-9 to TRBJ2-2; the D call may be TRBD1 or TRBD2 (5 bases each). CDR3 length: 16 residues. CDR1 is SEHNR, CDR2 FQNEAQ, per germline (reference sequence). Trimming cost V 5 bases and J 4 bases, with 17 bases left between them. As DNA, the CDR3 is TGTGCCAGCAGCCGCCCAGGGAGCAGGAGCACCGGGGAGCTGTTTTTT. Translated: CASSRPGSRSTGELFF.

V and J are TRBV11-3 and TRBJ2-7; D remains ambiguous. The V end lost 4 bases, the J end lost 3 bases, and 10 bases lay between the germline ends. The germline gives CDR1 SGHNT, CDR2 YENEEA. The CDR3 contains 13 residues. CDR3: CASSSHVGYEQYF. CDR3 sequence (DNA): TGTGCCAGCAGCTCGCACGTGGGCTACGAGCAGTACTTC. Based on the CDR3 plus reference TRBV11-3 and TRBJ2-7, the full variable domain is EAGVVQSPRYKIIEKKQPVAFWCNPISGHNTLYWYLQNLGQGPELLIRYENEEAVDDSQLPKDRFSAERLKGVDSTLKIQPAELGDSAVYLCASSSHVGYEQYFGPGTRLTVT.

The CDR3 here is CASSQDRTVPISLFF. CDR3 coding DNA: TGTGCCAGCAGCCAAGATCGGACAGTCCCTATTTCGTTGTTTTTT. The chain links TRBV4-2 to TRBJ1-4, with D perhaps matching TRBD1 (6 bases). CDR1 and CDR2 (germline): LGHNA, YNFKEQ. There are 15 residues in the CDR3. V dropped 0 bases and J dropped 15 bases, with 20 bases sitting between them.

CDR3 residues: CASSATSGGGAKNIQYF. For the CDR3, the DNA is TGTGCCAGCAGCGCCACTAGTGGCGGGGGGGCCAAAAACATTCAGTACTTC. The chain has TRBV9 and TRBJ2-4; TRBD2 agrees at 8 bases. With V trimmed by 3 bases and J by 1 base, 9 bases remained unmatched. The germline gives CDR1 SGDLS, CDR2 YYNGEE. The CDR3 spans 17 residues.

The DNA of the CDR3 is TGTGCCAGCAGTTCCGGGACCTATAATGAAAAACTGTTTTTT. It yields the protein CASSSGTYNEKLFF. The gene calls are TRBV7-9 and TRBJ1-4, with D perhaps TRBD1 (5 bases). V was shortened by 6 bases and J by 4 bases, with 12 bases between the two germline ends. The CDR3 has 14 residues. The germline CDR1 and CDR2 sequences are SEHNR and FQNEAQ (reference sequence).

This clone was detected once. Distinct nucleotide sequences in the sample also encode this CDR3. The V and J genes are TRBV6-5 and TRBJ2-2, with TRBD1 matching 8 bases. V was pared by 6 bases and J by 4 bases, with 4 bases of the junction left unmatched. The CDR3 has 14 residues. Germline V gives CDR1 MNHEY, CDR2 SVGAGI. CDR3 DNA: TGTGCCAGCAGCAGGACAGGGAGCACCGGGGAGCTGTTTTTT. This gives the protein CASSRTGSTGELFF.

The rearrangement joins TRBV4-1 to TRBJ2-1; weak D call: TRBD2 (6 bases). The CDR3 runs to 16 residues. With 0 bases removed from V and 4 bases from J, the gap between germline ends came to 13 bases. From germline, CDR1 is MGHRA and CDR2 YSYEKL. CDR3 amino acids: CASSQDVGGGYNEQFF. CDR3 DNA: TGCGCCAGCAGCCAAGACGTTGGTGGGGGGTACAATGAGCAGTTCTTC.

V gene TRBV5-4 combines with J gene TRBJ2-3, with D hard to call. CDR3 size: 15 residues. CDR1 and CDR2 (germline): SGHNT, YYREEE (reference sequence). V was trimmed by 7 bases and J by 0 bases, leaving 15 bases between them. This chain's CDR3 is CASAAGRPSTDTQYF. CDR3 nucleotides: TGTGCCAGCGCCGCCGGACGGCCTAGCACAGATACGCAGTATTTT.

In its sample, this clone was seen once. This rearrangement joins TRBV30 to TRBJ2-1; 7 nucleotides line up with TRBD1. This CDR3 is 15 amino acids long. Per germline, CDR1 GTSNPN and CDR2 SVGIG (reference sequence). The V gene end was trimmed by 1 base and the J gene end by 2 bases; junction bases not matched to a gene: 5. This chain's CDR3 is CAWSATGAPYNEQFF. The CDR3 region has the DNA TGTGCCTGGAGTGCTACAGGGGCTCCCTACAATGAGCAGTTCTTC.

The J gene is TRBJ1-2, the V gene TRBV6-1, with 11 nucleotides matching TRBD1. V dropped 2 bases and J dropped 4; count of bases not matched to a gene: 3. Germline CDR1 is MNHNS and CDR2 is SASEGT. The CDR3 consists of 15 residues. CDR3 loop: CASSERTGGVYGYTF. Written as DNA, the CDR3 is TGTGCCAGCAGTGAAAGGACAGGGGGCGTCTATGGCTACACCTTC.

This chain links TRBV11-1 with TRBJ2-1; 9 nucleotides match TRBD2. Germline trimming cut 1 base from V and 6 bases from J; bases unmatched to any gene: 1. The CDR3 is 14 residues long. Germline CDR1 SGHAT, CDR2 FQDESV (reference sequence). The CDR3 region has the DNA TGTGCCAGCAGCTTAGGCGGGGGGGTCAATGAGCAGTTCTTC. It encodes CASSLGGGVNEQFF.

The chain recombines TRBV7-2 with TRBJ2-7; 8 bases fit TRBD2. The CDR3 has 15 amino acids. Trimming removed 6 bases from V and 3 bases from J; junction bases left unmatched: 10. Per the germline V gene, CDR1 is SGHTA and CDR2 is FQGNSA. The DNA of the CDR3 is TGTGCCAGCAGGCTTAGCGGGATTACCTTCTACGAGCAGTACTTC. Translation: CASRLSGITFYEQYF.

V and J are TRBV9 and TRBJ2-3; TRBD2 aligns across 12 bases. The germline V gene encodes CDR1 SGDLS and CDR2 YYNGEE. Trimming cost V 4 bases and J 5 bases; bases outside gene matches: 8. The CDR3 covers 16 residues. Here the CDR3 DNA reads TGTGCCAGCAGCAAAGCGGGACTAGCGGGTCGAGATACGCAGTATTTT. This gives the protein CASSKAGLAGRDTQYF.

This sequence joins TRBV6-5 and TRBJ1-1; 7 bases fit TRBD1. The CDR3 has 14 amino acids. V was clipped by 6 bases and J by 1 base; unmatched bases: 5. Germline loops: CDR1 MNHEY, CDR2 SVGAGI. The chain's CDR3 is CASRAGGANTEAFF. CDR3 DNA: TGTGCCAGCAGGGCAGGGGGAGCGAACACTGAAGCTTTCTTT.

This clone was seen a single time. The chain uses TRBV5-1 and TRBJ1-4; 8 nucleotides agree with TRBD1. Germline CDR1 and CDR2: SGHRS and YFSETQ. V lost 4 bases and J lost 7; bases outside the gene matches: 6. CDR3 size: 14 residues. The CDR3 DNA is TGCGCCAGCAGCCCGACAGGGGTGGGTGAAAAACTGTTTTTT. Translating gives CASSPTGVGEKLFF.

V usage is TRBV10-3 and J usage is TRBJ2-2, with 8 bases identical to TRBD1. Germline-derived CDR1 and CDR2 are ENHRY and SYGVKD. J was trimmed by 6 bases and V by 3 bases; bases with no gene match: 3. CDR3 length equals 14 residues. This CDR3 reads CAISDDRGPGELFF. CDR3 DNA: TGTGCCATCAGTGACGACAGGGGACCCGGGGAGCTGTTTTTT.

This clone appeared a single time. The J gene is TRBJ2-3, the V gene TRBV6-5; maybe TRBD2 (5 bases). V gave up 7 bases and J gave up 3 bases, with 14 bases separating them. The CDR3 extends over 14 amino acids. The germline gives CDR1 MNHEY, CDR2 SVGAGI. The CDR3 DNA is TGTGCCAGCACCCTAGCAGGTAGGACAGATACGCAGTATTTT. This codes for CASTLAGRTDTQYF.

The rearrangement joins TRBV6-5 to TRBJ2-5, with D tentatively TRBD2 (6 bases). This CDR3 has 14 amino acids. Germline V gene lookup returns CDR1 MNHEY and CDR2 SVGAGI. V was shortened by 8 bases and J by 5 bases, with 18 bases between the two germline ends. CDR3 in amino acids: CASGVGPGGETQYF. CDR3 nucleotides: TGTGCCAGCGGAGTAGGTCCTGGGGGGGAGACCCAGTACTTC.